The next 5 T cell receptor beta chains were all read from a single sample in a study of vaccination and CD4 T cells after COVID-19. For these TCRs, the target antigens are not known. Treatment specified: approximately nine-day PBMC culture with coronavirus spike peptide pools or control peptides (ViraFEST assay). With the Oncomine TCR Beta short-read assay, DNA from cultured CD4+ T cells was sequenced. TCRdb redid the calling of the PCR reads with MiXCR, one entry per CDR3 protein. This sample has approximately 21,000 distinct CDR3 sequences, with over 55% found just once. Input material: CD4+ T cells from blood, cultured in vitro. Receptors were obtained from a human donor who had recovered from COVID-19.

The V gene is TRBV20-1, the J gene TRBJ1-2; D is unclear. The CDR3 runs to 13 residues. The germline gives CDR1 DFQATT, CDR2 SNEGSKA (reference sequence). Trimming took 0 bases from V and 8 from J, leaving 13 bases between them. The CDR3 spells CSARDGRIGGYTF. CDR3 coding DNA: TGCAGTGCTAGAGATGGTCGGATAGGAGGCTACACCTTC.

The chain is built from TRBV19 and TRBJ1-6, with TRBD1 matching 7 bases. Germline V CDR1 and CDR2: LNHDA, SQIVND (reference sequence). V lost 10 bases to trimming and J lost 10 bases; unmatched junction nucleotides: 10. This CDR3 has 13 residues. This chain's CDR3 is CATQDRRGSPLHF. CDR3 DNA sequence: TGTGCCACCCAGGACAGGAGGGGATCACCCCTCCACTTT.

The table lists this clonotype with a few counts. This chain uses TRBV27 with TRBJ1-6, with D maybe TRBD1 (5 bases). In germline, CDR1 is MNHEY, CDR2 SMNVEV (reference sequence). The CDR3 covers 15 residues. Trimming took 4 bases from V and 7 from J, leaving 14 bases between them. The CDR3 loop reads CASSWGTVGNSPLHF. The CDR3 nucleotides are TGTGCCAGCAGTTGGGGCACGGTCGGGAATTCACCCCTCCACTTT.

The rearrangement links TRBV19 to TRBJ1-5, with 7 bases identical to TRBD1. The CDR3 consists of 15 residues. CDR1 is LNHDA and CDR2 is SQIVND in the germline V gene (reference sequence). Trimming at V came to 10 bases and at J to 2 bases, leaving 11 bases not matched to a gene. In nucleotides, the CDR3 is TGTGCCACCCAGGACAGGCCGGGCGGCAATCAGCCCCAGCATTTT. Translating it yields CATQDRPGGNQPQHF. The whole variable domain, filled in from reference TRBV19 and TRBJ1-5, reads DGGITQSPKYLFRKEGQNVTLSCEQNLNHDAMYWYRQDPGQGLRLIYYSQIVNDFQKGDIAEGYSVSREKKESFPLTVTSAQKNPTAFYLCATQDRPGGNQPQHFGDGTRLSIL.

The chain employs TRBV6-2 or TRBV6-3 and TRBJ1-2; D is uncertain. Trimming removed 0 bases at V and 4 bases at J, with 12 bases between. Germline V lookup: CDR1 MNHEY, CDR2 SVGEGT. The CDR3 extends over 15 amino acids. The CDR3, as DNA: TGTGCCAGCAGTTACTCGATACAGTTGCCCTATGGCTACACCTTC. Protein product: CASSYSIQLPYGYTF.